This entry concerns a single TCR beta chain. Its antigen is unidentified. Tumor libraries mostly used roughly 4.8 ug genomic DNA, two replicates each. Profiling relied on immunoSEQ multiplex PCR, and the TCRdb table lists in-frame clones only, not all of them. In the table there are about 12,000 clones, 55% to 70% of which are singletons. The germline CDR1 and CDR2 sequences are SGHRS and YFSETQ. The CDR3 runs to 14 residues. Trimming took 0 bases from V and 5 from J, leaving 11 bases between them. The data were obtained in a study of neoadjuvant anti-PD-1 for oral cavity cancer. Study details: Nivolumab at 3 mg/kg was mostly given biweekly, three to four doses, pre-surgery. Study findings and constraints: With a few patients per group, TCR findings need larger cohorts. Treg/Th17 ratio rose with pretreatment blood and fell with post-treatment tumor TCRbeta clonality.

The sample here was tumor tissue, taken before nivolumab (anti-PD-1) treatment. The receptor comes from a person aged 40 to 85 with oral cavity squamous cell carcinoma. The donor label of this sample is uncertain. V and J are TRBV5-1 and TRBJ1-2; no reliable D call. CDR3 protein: CASSLEAGKYGYTF. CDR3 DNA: TGCGCCAGCAGCTTGGAGGCAGGAAAGTATGGCTACACCTTC.